Below are 17 T cell receptor beta chains sequenced from a single sample in a study of PD-1 blockade in classical Hodgkin lymphoma. Clones were sequenced by immunoSEQ multiplex PCR, and TCRdb holds only the in-frame ones, with some missing. The sample lists 35,000 to 45,000 clones, around 86% seen once, with roughly 9% in the top ten. All patients relapsed after autologous stem cell transplantation, and brentuximab vedotin exposure varied. This material consisted of peripheral blood mononuclear cells (PBMCs), taken at baseline. Receptors were obtained from a human donor with classical Hodgkin lymphoma.

The chain employs TRBV4-1 and TRBJ2-7; the match to TRBD2 covers 8 bases. This CDR3 has 16 residues. Germline assignment: CDR1 MGHRA and CDR2 YSYEKL. V gave up 4 bases and J gave up 7 bases; unmatched junction bases: 15. The CDR3 DNA reads as TGCGCCAGCAGCCCCCAAAGGGGTAGCGGGACCCAAGAGCAGTACTTC. It specifies CASSPQRGSGTQEQYF.

The chain couples TRBV28 to TRBJ2-3, with 8 positions matching TRBD2. Germline CDR1 and CDR2: MDHEN and SYDVKM. V trimming: 1 base; J trimming: 2 bases; junction bases outside the gene matches: 26. CDR3 size: 23 residues. This chain's CDR3 is CASSLSWKIMGRRGREDTDTQYF. DNA of the CDR3: TGTGCCAGCAGTTTATCCTGGAAGATCATGGGAAGACGGGGGCGGGAGGACACAGATACGCAGTATTTT.

The chain has TRBV2 and TRBJ1-5; 10 positions agree with TRBD1. This CDR3 has 15 residues. Germline trimming cut 2 bases from V and 6 bases from J; bases unmatched to any gene: 4. Per germline, CDR1 SNHLY and CDR2 FYNNEI. This CDR3 reads CASSETRQGAQPQHF. As DNA, the CDR3 is TGTGCCAGCAGTGAAACCAGACAGGGGGCTCAGCCCCAGCATTTT.

This chain links TRBV18 with TRBJ2-7; D gene unclear. The germline CDR1 and CDR2 sequences are KGHSH and LQKENI. The CDR3 spans 12 residues. V lost 1 base to trimming and J lost 7 bases, with 8 bases between them. For the CDR3, the DNA is TGTGCCAGCTCACCACTTCTTCGGGAGCAGTACTTC. Translating gives CASSPLLREQYF.

The chain uses TRBV9 and TRBJ1-3; 7 bases are a match to TRBD1. This CDR3 region has 17 residues. CDR1 and CDR2 (germline): SGDLS, YYNGEE. Unmatched junction bases numbered 9, after V lost 0 bases and J lost 3 bases. This CDR3 reads CASSVELAGGFGNTIYF. As DNA, the CDR3 is TGTGCCAGCAGCGTAGAGCTGGCAGGGGGTTTTGGAAACACCATATATTTT.

The chain employs TRBV10-3 and TRBJ2-1; 16 nucleotides line up with TRBD2. This CDR3 has 21 residues. The V gene end was trimmed by 6 bases and the J gene end by 7 bases; junction bases not matched to a gene: 21. The germline V gene encodes CDR1 ENHRY and CDR2 SYGVKD. CDR3 coding DNA: TGTGCCATCAGGGGGAGGCAGGAGACCGGGACTAGCGGGAGGGCGCTGAATGAGCAGTTCTTC. Its translation: CAIRGRQETGTSGRALNEQFF.

The genes are TRBV21-1 and TRBJ2-1; TRBD2 is the table's D call and was not checked against the DNA. TRBV21-1 is reported as a pseudogene. This CDR3 is built from 17 residues. CDR3 loop: CASSKLAGGSSYNEQFF. The CDR3 DNA reads as TGTGCCAGCAGCAAACTAGCGGGGGGAAGCTCCTACAATGAGCAGTTCTTC.

The V and J genes are TRBV18 and TRBJ1-6; TRBD1 is a possible D gene (5 bases). V was shortened by 4 bases and J by 0 bases, with 13 bases between the two germline ends. Germline V gene data show CDR1 as KGHSH and CDR2 as LQKENI. The CDR3 loop spans 17 amino acids. The CDR3 loop is CASSRGAGSSYNSPLHF. CDR3 sequence (DNA): TGTGCCAGCTCACGAGGTGCAGGGAGCTCCTATAATTCACCCCTCCACTTT.

This chain connects TRBV6-6 to TRBJ1-1, with TRBD1 as a possible D gene (6 bases). Per germline, CDR1 MNHNY and CDR2 SVGAGI (reference sequence). CDR3 length: 14 amino acids. Trimming removed 4 bases at V and 8 bases at J, with 17 bases between. CDR3 sequence (DNA): TGTGCCAGCAGTTCTATCACAGGGTCTAGAGAAGCTTTCTTT. Translating it yields CASSSITGSREAFF.

The rearrangement joins TRBV7-9 to TRBJ1-4, with 7 bases matching TRBD1. The J segment lost 4 bases and the V segment lost 5 bases, leaving 7 bases of the junction unmatched. The CDR3 has 15 amino acids. CDR1 SEHNR and CDR2 FQNEAQ come from the germline V gene (reference sequence). The CDR3 sequence: CASSPTGTVNEKLFF. For the CDR3, the DNA is TGTGCCAGCAGCCCGACAGGGACAGTTAATGAAAAACTGTTTTTT.

V usage is TRBV10-3 and J usage is TRBJ2-7; TRBD1 might be the D (5 bases). Germline V gene data show CDR1 as ENHRY and CDR2 as SYGVKD. V lost 0 bases and J 0 bases, leaving 12 bases between the germline ends. The CDR3 contains 16 residues. CDR3 sequence (DNA): TGTGCCATCAGTGAGTCAGGCAGGGTGAACTCCTACGAGCAGTACTTC. Protein sequence: CAISESGRVNSYEQYF.

This chain uses TRBV5-8 with TRBJ1-1; 8 positions agree with TRBD1. This CDR3 is built from 15 residues. From germline, CDR1 is SGHTS and CDR2 YDEGEE. With V trimmed by 0 bases and J by 5 bases, 6 bases remained unmatched. As DNA, the CDR3 is TGTGCCAGCAGCTTGGCCATGACAGGGGTAACTGAAGCTTTCTTT. Amino acid sequence: CASSLAMTGVTEAFF. The full variable domain, in which reference TRBV5-8 and TRBJ1-1 provide the parts outside the CDR3, is EAGVTQSPTHLIKTRGQQATLRCSPISGHTSVYWYQQALGLGLQFLLWYDEGEERNRGNFPPRFSGRQFPNYSSELNVNALELEDSALYLCASSLAMTGVTEAFFGQGTRLTVV.

In DNA, the CDR3 is TGTGCCAGCAGTGCCGGGACAGGGGGCTGGAGAAGGTCTGAAGCTTTCTTT. It encodes CASSAGTGGWRRSEAFF. This chain links TRBV27 with TRBJ1-1, with 12 bases fitting TRBD1. This CDR3 is built from 17 residues. J lost 6 bases, V lost 5 bases, and 13 bases had no gene match. Germline V gives CDR1 MNHEY, CDR2 SMNVEV (reference sequence).

The V call is TRBV6-5, the J call TRBJ2-7, with D uncertain. Germline assignment: CDR1 MNHEY and CDR2 SVGAGI. This CDR3 has 14 residues. Trimming took 0 bases from V and 10 from J, leaving 16 bases between them. DNA of the CDR3: TGTGCCAGCAGTTACTCGACGGGCTCCTCCAATCAGTACTTC. It is translated as CASSYSTGSSNQYF.

The chain combines TRBV9 with TRBJ2-1; no clear D gene. This CDR3 region has 15 residues. The V gene lost 4 bases and the J gene lost 0 bases, with 11 bases spanning the gap. Germline CDR1 and CDR2: SGDLS and YYNGEE. CDR3 in DNA: TGTGCCAGCAGCAAAACGCCAAGCTCCTACAATGAGCAGTTCTTC. It translates to CASSKTPSSYNEQFF.

This clone was found a few times. J is TRBJ2-1 and V is TRBV6-4; weak D call: TRBD1 (6 bases). The V and J ends lost 3 bases and 8 bases respectively, with 14 bases between them. The CDR3 extends over 14 amino acids. The germline V gene encodes CDR1 MRHNA and CDR2 SNTAGT. CDR3 loop: CASSEQGNSYEQFF. In DNA, the CDR3 is TGTGCCAGCAGTGAGCAGGGGAATTCCTATGAGCAGTTCTTC.

This chain connects TRBV9 to TRBJ1-1; no firm D call. Germline assignment: CDR1 SGDLS and CDR2 YYNGEE. This CDR3 contains 14 residues. V lost 2 bases and J 1 base, leaving 9 bases between the germline ends. The CDR3 reads CASSVLHGNTEAFF. For the CDR3, the DNA is TGTGCCAGCAGCGTTCTACATGGGAACACTGAAGCTTTCTTT.